This entry lists 24 T cell receptor beta chains sequenced from one sample in a study of cytomegalovirus exposure and HLA in healthy donors. PCR primers comprised 60 Vbeta and 13 Jbeta primers. Measured with immunoSEQ multiplex PCR; TCRdb has only the in-frame clones, and not every one. The sample totals around 200,000 clones; its top ten clones hold 0.7% to 1%. Sequencing was performed on PBMCs. All receptors derive from a woman aged 18-35 years in good health and CMV-seropositive.

The J gene is TRBJ2-2, the V gene TRBV6-1; 9 bases align to TRBD1. Looked up from germline, CDR1 is MNHNS and CDR2 is SASEGT. The trim removed 6 bases at V and 4 bases at J, leaving 6 bases unmatched. CDR3 size: 15 residues. The CDR3 coding sequence is TGTGCCAGCAGGGTACAGGGGGCGCCCACCGGGGAGCTGTTTTTT. As protein: CASRVQGAPTGELFF.

The chain uses TRBV18 and TRBJ1-4, with D possibly matching TRBD1 (5 bases). The germline V and J ends were trimmed by 2 bases and 7 bases, with 11 bases remaining between them. From germline, CDR1 is KGHSH and CDR2 LQKENI. The CDR3 runs 14 residues. The CDR3 region has the DNA TGTGCCAGCTCACCAGGGGCGCAGGGTGAAAAACTGTTTTTT. This sequence encodes CASSPGAQGEKLFF.

The V call is TRBV28, the J call TRBJ1-3; 7 nucleotides agree with TRBD1. The CDR3 runs to 15 residues. CDR1 and CDR2 (germline): MDHEN, SYDVKM. The J segment lost 0 bases and the V segment lost 6 bases, leaving 5 bases of the junction unmatched. The CDR3 region has the DNA TGTGCCAGCAGGATGACAGGGATCTCTGGAAACACCATATATTTT. Residues: CASRMTGISGNTIYF.

The chain uses TRBV30 and TRBJ2-3, with 14 bases lining up with TRBD2. The CDR3 has 15 amino acids. Germline CDR1 reads GTSNPN; CDR2 reads SVGIG (reference sequence). The V and J ends lost 0 bases and 6 bases, in that order; junction bases with no gene match: 2. This CDR3 is CAWSVRTSGGDTQYF. In DNA form, the CDR3 reads TGTGCCTGGAGTGTTCGGACTAGCGGGGGGGATACGCAGTATTTT.

The CDR3 bases are TGCGCCAGCAGCCCCCAAGACAGGCCCTCTGATGGCTACACCTTC. Protein: CASSPQDRPSDGYTF. The rearrangement uses TRBV23-1 and TRBJ1-2, with D perhaps TRBD1 (6 bases). Being an ORF, TRBV23-1 has a function that is uncertain. The CDR3 totals 15 residues. Trimming stripped 6 bases from V and 6 bases from J, with 20 bases between.

The chain joins TRBV6-5 to TRBJ2-7, with 10 nucleotides matching TRBD1. The V and J ends lost 0 bases and 5 bases, in that order; junction bases with no gene match: 7. Germline V gene sequence: CDR1 MNHEY, CDR2 SVGAGI. CDR3 length: 16 amino acids. The CDR3 bases are TGTGCCAGCAGTTACTCTTGGACAGGGGGTATCAACGAGCAGTACTTC. Translated: CASSYSWTGGINEQYF.

Concerning this clone itself: The germline gene is not matched at one end of the junction; a read error may be the cause. Other DNA variants within this sample encode the same CDR3. The chain carries TRBV7-7 and TRBJ2-5; 14 positions match TRBD2. The CDR3 is 16 residues long. The V gene's germline CDR1 is SSHAT and CDR2 FNYEAQ (reference sequence). Written as DNA, the CDR3 is TGTGCTAGCAGCTCATCGAGGACTAGCGGGGGGGAGACCCAGTACTTC. This sequence encodes CASSSSRTSGGETQYF.

This sequence joins TRBV5-6 and TRBJ1-2; unclear D gene. V lost 2 bases to trimming and J lost 7 bases, with 12 bases between them. CDR3 size: 13 residues. Germline V gene sequence: CDR1 SGHDT, CDR2 YYEEEE. In DNA, the CDR3 is TGTGCCAGCAGCTTTAGACAAGGATTTGGCTACACCTTC. Its protein product is CASSFRQGFGYTF.

The V gene is TRBV7-9, the J gene TRBJ1-1; the match to TRBD1 covers 10 bases. The CDR3 sequence is 15 residues long. V gave up 5 bases and J gave up 3 bases; unmatched junction bases: 6. CDR1 is SEHNR, CDR2 FQNEAQ, per germline (reference sequence). CDR3 nucleotides: TGTGCCAGCAGCCCGGGACAGGGGTTTGACACTGAAGCTTTCTTT. This codes for CASSPGQGFDTEAFF.

The chain carries TRBV27 and TRBJ2-2; 7 bases are a match to TRBD1. There are 15 residues in the CDR3. Looked up from germline, CDR1 is MNHEY and CDR2 is SMNVEV (reference sequence). V gave up 6 bases and J gave up 1 base; unmatched junction bases: 5. The CDR3 sequence is CASRRQGLNTGELFF. Here the CDR3 DNA reads TGTGCCAGCAGGCGACAGGGATTGAACACCGGGGAGCTGTTTTTT.

This sequence joins TRBV5-4 and TRBJ2-1; 9 bases line up with TRBD2. CDR3 length: 18 residues. Germline CDR1 reads SGHNT; CDR2 reads YYREEE (reference sequence). V lost 0 bases to trimming and J lost 5 bases; unmatched junction nucleotides: 12. This CDR3 is CASSLGASGRYRDNEQFF. The CDR3 DNA is TGTGCCAGCAGCTTGGGGGCCAGCGGGAGGTATCGGGACAATGAGCAGTTCTTC.

The V gene is TRBV6-6, the J gene TRBJ1-1; 7 bases are a match to TRBD1. Germline CDR1 and CDR2: MNHNY and SVGAGI (reference sequence). After removal of 1 base from V and 1 base from J, the junction contained 6 bases not matched to a gene. This CDR3 spans 16 amino acids. The CDR3 DNA follows: TGTGCCAGCAGTTACTACCCCGGGACAGAGAACACTGAAGCTTTCTTT. Protein sequence: CASSYYPGTENTEAFF.

The chain couples TRBV5-8 to TRBJ2-1, with TRBD1 matching over 7 bases. The CDR3 extends over 15 amino acids. The germline V gene has CDR1 SGHTS and CDR2 YDEGEE. V trimming: 1 base; J trimming: 0 bases; junction bases outside the gene matches: 1. This CDR3 is CASSLRTGSYNEQFF. The CDR3 nucleotides are TGTGCCAGCAGCTTGAGGACAGGCTCCTACAATGAGCAGTTCTTC.

This chain joins TRBV4-1 and TRBJ2-1; 11 bases match TRBD2. V gave up 4 bases and J gave up 4 bases; unmatched junction bases: 3. The CDR3 contains 15 residues. Per germline, CDR1 MGHRA and CDR2 YSYEKL. The DNA of the CDR3 is TGCGCCAGCAGCCCGGGGACTAGCGGATACAATGAGCAGTTCTTC. It codes for CASSPGTSGYNEQFF.

The rearrangement joins TRBV28 to TRBJ1-6; D might be TRBD1 (6 bases). The V end lost 8 bases, the J end lost 6 bases, and 20 bases lay between the germline ends. This CDR3 has 16 residues. The germline V gene encodes CDR1 MDHEN and CDR2 SYDVKM. The CDR3 here is CASRRDNLILNSPLHF. CDR3 sequence (DNA): TGTGCCAGCCGCCGGGACAATTTGATACTTAATTCACCCCTCCACTTT.

The chain links TRBV19 to TRBJ2-2, with TRBD2 matching over 7 bases. The CDR3 has 15 residues. Trimming cost V 5 bases and J 7 bases; bases outside gene matches: 10. Germline CDR1 and CDR2: LNHDA and SQIVND (reference sequence). CDR3 residues: CASSYRTRENGELFF. The CDR3 DNA is TGTGCCAGTAGTTATAGGACTAGAGAGAACGGGGAGCTGTTTTTT.

V and J are TRBV5-4 and TRBJ1-1; 8 bases align to TRBD1. The CDR3 length is 16 residues. V was pared by 5 bases and J by 4 bases, with 13 bases of the junction left unmatched. Germline CDR1 and CDR2: SGHNT and YYREEE (reference sequence). CDR3 region: CASSRPDRVDSTEAFF. CDR3 bases: TGTGCCAGCAGTCGGCCGGACAGGGTCGACTCCACTGAAGCTTTCTTT.

This chain uses TRBV6-5 with TRBJ2-5; TRBD1 aligns across 7 bases. CDR3 length equals 16 residues. The ends lost 2 bases at V and 0 bases at J; junction bases unmatched: 6. Germline lookup yields CDR1 MNHEY and CDR2 SVGAGI. The CDR3 sequence is CASSYGTVSYQETQYF. The DNA for the CDR3 is TGTGCCAGCAGTTACGGGACAGTTTCGTACCAAGAGACCCAGTACTTC.

This chain joins TRBV5-1 and TRBJ2-5, with 9 bases lining up with TRBD2. The length of the CDR3 is 14 residues. Looked up from germline, CDR1 is SGHRS and CDR2 is YFSETQ. With V trimmed by 4 bases and J by 2 bases, 3 bases remained unmatched. The CDR3 loop reads CASSASGIQETQYF. The CDR3 DNA follows: TGCGCCAGCAGCGCTAGCGGGATTCAAGAGACCCAGTACTTC. Variable domain in full (rest from reference TRBV5-1 and TRBJ2-5): KAGVTQTPRYLIKTRGQQVTLSCSPISGHRSVSWYQQTPGQGLQFLFEYFSETQRNKGNFPGRFSGRQFSNSRSEMNVSTLELGDSALYLCASSASGIQETQYFGPGTRLLVL.

V is TRBV27 and J is TRBJ1-4; D remains unclear. Between the trimmed V and J ends, which lost 5 bases and 8 bases, there was a span of 15 bases. From germline, CDR1 is MNHEY and CDR2 SMNVEV (reference sequence). The CDR3 is 14 residues long. In nucleotides, the CDR3 is TGTGCCAGCAGTCCGCCGGGGAGGAGGGAAAAACTGTTTTTT. Translating it yields CASSPPGRREKLFF. Full variable domain (rest looked up from reference TRBV27 and TRBJ1-4): EAQVTQNPRYLITVTGKKLTVTCSQNMNHEYMSWYRQDPGLGLRQIYYSMNVEVTDKGDVPEGYKVSRKEKRNFPLILESPSPNQTSLYFCASSPPGRREKLFFGSGTQLSVL.

The CDR3 DNA reads as TGCGCCAGCAATCCGGGACAGGGTCGGTTTTCTGAAGCTTTCTTT. It specifies CASNPGQGRFSEAFF. The chain is built from TRBV5-1 and TRBJ1-1, with 9 bases that match TRBD1. The CDR3 runs 15 residues. Germline CDR1 and CDR2: SGHRS and YFSETQ. Losses at the gene ends were 6 bases for V and 6 bases for J; bases not matched to a gene: 12. The full variable domain, rest sourced from reference TRBV5-1 and TRBJ1-1, is KAGVTQTPRYLIKTRGQQVTLSCSPISGHRSVSWYQQTPGQGLQFLFEYFSETQRNKGNFPGRFSGRQFSNSRSEMNVSTLELGDSALYLCASNPGQGRFSEAFFGQGTRLTVV.

The rearrangement joins TRBV4-2 to TRBJ1-2; 9 nucleotides align to TRBD1. Germline V gene data show CDR1 as LGHNA and CDR2 as YNFKEQ. The CDR3 extends over 16 amino acids. The ends lost 4 bases at V and 4 bases at J; junction bases unmatched: 10. The CDR3 spells CASSRAGGTGSYGYTF. As DNA, the CDR3 is TGTGCCAGCAGCCGCGCTGGGGGGACAGGGTCCTATGGCTACACCTTC.

J is TRBJ2-3 and V is TRBV5-1; no clear D. Germline CDR1 is SGHRS and CDR2 is YFSETQ. The V end was cut by 1 base, the J end by 6 bases, with 9 bases between. The CDR3 runs 13 residues. The DNA for the CDR3 is TGCGCCAGCAGCTTGTCCTACTTCGATACGCAGTATTTT. Translated: CASSLSYFDTQYF.

The rearrangement links TRBV28 to TRBJ2-7; 7 bases match TRBD1. V shed 7 bases, J shed 0 bases, and the junction held 3 bases outside the gene matches. Germline V lookup: CDR1 MDHEN, CDR2 SYDVKM. This CDR3 has 13 amino acids. Here the CDR3 reads CASNRDSSYEQYF. CDR3 DNA sequence: TGTGCCAGCAACAGGGACAGCTCCTACGAGCAGTACTTC.